This note documents a single T cell receptor beta chain sequence. Its specificity is not known. Libraries were prepared by immunoSEQ multiplex PCR; TCRdb keeps only in-frame clonotypes and omits some of them. The repertoire includes tens of thousands of clones, over 75% of them detected once, and approximately 3.1% sits in the top ten. This sample is part of a study of cytotoxic CD8 clonotypes in ibrutinib-treated CLL. Notes on the study in general: At baseline, clonality was higher than in age-matched healthy donors and correlated with CD8+ counts.

The authors obtained around 2 micrograms of genomic DNA from cryopreserved PBMCs for TCR beta libraries. Germline V gene sequence: CDR1 WSHSY, CDR2 SAAADI. The CDR3 has 23 residues. After removal of 3 bases from V and 8 bases from J, the junction contained 35 bases not matched to a gene. The clonotype originates from a human donor with chronic lymphocytic leukemia. The chain combines TRBV10-2 with TRBJ1-1, with 8 bases identical to TRBD1. Here the sequenced sample was PBMCs, taken after 12 months of ibrutinib treatment. The CDR3 loop is CASSDFGPGTGPRLGRTIWEAFF. In DNA, the CDR3 is TGCGCCAGCAGTGATTTCGGCCCAGGGACAGGACCCCGGCTCGGAAGGACGATTTGGGAAGCTTTCTTT.